The source of this T cell receptor (beta chain) is a study of vaccination effects on CD4 cells after COVID-19. Across the study: Post-vaccine sampling took place a median of 72 days after the second dose. Study-level findings and limits: Clonal contraction was marked in infection- and vaccine-induced clones late after vaccination.

Antigen-specific CD4+ T cell clonotypes were called by their expansion after viral peptide-pool culture in ViraFEST. The culture ran for 10 days before CD4+ T cells were isolated. Every participant took two doses of the BNT162b2 or mRNA-1273 vaccine. Assay used: immunoSEQ multiplex PCR; TCRdb lists only in-frame clones, some missing. The table lists 70,000 to 85,000 clones, about 81% of them singletons, with more than 1% in the top ten. The CDR3 is 17 residues long. Looked up from germline, CDR1 is SGHTA and CDR2 is FQGTGA. Trimming pared 5 bases from V and 4 bases from J, leaving 22 bases between. About this clone itself: Its target is not known.

This sequence joins TRBV7-3 and TRBJ2-3, with D possibly TRBD1 on 5 matching bases. This receptor was identified in a human donor who received a COVID-19 vaccine. The sample in question was CD4+ T cells from PBMCs cultured with HCoV-229E spike peptides, obtained after COVID-19 vaccination. The CDR3 sequence is CASSREGVLSFADTQYF. CDR3 sequence (DNA): TGTGCCAGCAGCCGCGAAGGGGTGTTGAGTTTCGCAGATACGCAGTATTTT.